The entry below describes one T cell receptor beta chain. The data were taken from a study of blood T cell repertoires in COVID-19. Study as a whole: The samples span acute and convalescent COVID-19 from the United States, Italy and Spain.

The assay was immunoSEQ multiplex PCR, and TCRdb's table has in-frame clones only and misses some. The data hold some 210,000 clones, with about four fifths observed a single time. In germline, CDR1 is MNHEY, CDR2 SMNVEV (reference sequence). J was trimmed by 1 base and V by 0 bases; bases with no gene match: 10. The CDR3 contains 19 residues. Sequencing was carried out using peripheral blood. The TCR was taken from a woman between 35 and 50 years old with acute or convalescent COVID-19. The chain links TRBV27 to TRBJ2-3; 10 bases fit TRBD2. The CDR3 protein is CASSLSHSGGSTGTDTQYF. As DNA, the CDR3 is TGTGCCAGCAGTTTATCGCATAGCGGGGGGTCCACGGGCACAGATACGCAGTATTTT.